A selection of T cell receptor beta chains follows, all from one sample in a study of cytomegalovirus exposure and HLA in healthy donors. Libraries were prepared by immunoSEQ multiplex PCR; TCRdb keeps only in-frame clonotypes and omits some of them. The sample has about 140,000 clones; 70% to 80% are singletons. The specimen sequenced was PBMCs. These receptors were collected from a man in his thirties or forties in good health and CMV-seronegative. The CDR3 runs from the conserved cysteine through the conserved F or W. Fields, in order: clone size, D gene, V gene, J gene, CDR3 protein, CDR3 DNA. A D gene is named only where the DNA matches it firmly. Not every row has a clone size; where given, it reads once, few, many or a size class.

>few|NA|TRBV5-5|TRBJ1-3
CASSSGDGGGGNTIYF
TGTGCCAGCAGCTCCGGGGACGGTGGGGGGGGAAACACCATATATTTT
>NA|NA|TRBV2|TRBJ2-2
CASSLAVVTGELFF
TGTGCCAGCAGTCTAGCTGTTGTCACCGGGGAGCTGTTTTTT
>NA|TRBD2|TRBV5-1|TRBJ2-3
CASNLAANGDTQYF
TGCGCCAGCAACCTAGCGGCCAACGGGGATACGCAGTATTTT
>once|NA|TRBV7-2|TRBJ2-5
CASSSRGHQETQYF
TGTGCCAGCAGCTCTAGGGGACATCAAGAGACCCAGTACTTC
>NA|NA|TRBV9|TRBJ2-2
CASSVGGGELFF
TGTGCCAGCAGCGTAGGAGGGGGGGAGCTGTTTTTT
>NA|NA|TRBV5-1|TRBJ2-2
CASSSRGGSNTGELFF
TGCGCCAGCAGTTCGCGGGGCGGCTCGAACACCGGGGAGCTGTTTTTT
>NA|NA|TRBV25-1|TRBJ2-5
CASSDPRGETQYF
TGTGCCAGCAGTGACCCCCGGGGAGAGACCCAGTACTTC
>NA|TRBD2|TRBV10-3|TRBJ2-7
CAISGEGLAGVYEQYF
TGTGCCATCAGTGGCGAGGGACTAGCGGGAGTATACGAGCAGTACTTC
>NA|TRBD2|TRBV6-4|TRBJ2-2
CASTRTSGSSGELFF
TGTGCCAGCACCCGGACTAGCGGGAGTTCTGGGGAGCTGTTTTTT
>few|TRBD1|TRBV7-8|TRBJ2-2
CASSLRQGNTGELFF
TGTGCCAGCAGCTTACGACAGGGGAACACCGGGGAGCTGTTTTTT
>few|NA|TRBV2|TRBJ1-4
CASHGTRAGEKLFF
TGTGCCAGCCATGGGACAAGGGCAGGGGAAAAACTGTTTTTT
>few|TRBD1|TRBV18|TRBJ1-1
CASSPAGGTTEAFF
TGTGCCAGCTCACCTGCAGGGGGCACGACTGAAGCTTTCTTT
>NA|NA|TRBV5-1|TRBJ1-1
CASSKGEGNREAFF
TGCGCCAGCAGCAAGGGAGAGGGAAATAGAGAAGCTTTCTTT
>NA|TRBD1|TRBV6-5|TRBJ1-2
CASSYGTGHYGYTF
TGTGCCAGCAGTTATGGGACAGGCCACTATGGCTACACCTTC
>NA|NA|TRBV28|TRBJ2-3
CASSRTGSEDTQYF
TGTGCCAGCAGCCGTACAGGGAGCGAGGACACGCAGTATTTT
>NA|TRBD2|TRBV5-1|TRBJ2-1
CASRQLAGVMNEQFF
TGCGCCAGCAGACAACTAGCGGGAGTAATGAATGAGCAGTTCTTC
>NA|NA|TRBV30|TRBJ1-5
CAWSVGTWEGQPQHF
TGTGCCTGGAGTGTAGGGACATGGGAGGGTCAGCCCCAGCATTTT
>NA|TRBD2|TRBV5-3|TRBJ2-3
CARSLAGRGVYRTDTQYF
TGTGCCAGAAGCTTAGCCGGGAGGGGGGTTTATCGCACAGATACGCAGTATTTT
>NA|NA|TRBV19|TRBJ1-5
CASRYGGTLNQPQHF
TGTGCCAGTAGGTACGGGGGGACCTTAAATCAGCCCCAGCATTTT
>NA|TRBD2|TRBV7-9|TRBJ2-5
CASSLPGTSRREQYF
TGTGCCAGCAGCTTGCCCGGGACTAGCCGGCGGGAGCAGTACTTC
>once|NA|TRBV11-2|TRBJ2-2
CASSSPVGTGELFF
TGTGCCAGCAGCTCCCCGGTCGGCACCGGGGAGCTGTTTTTT
>once|NA|TRBV6-5|TRBJ1-1
CASSYLMQGSEAFF
TGTGCCAGCAGTTACCTAATGCAGGGGTCTGAAGCTTTCTTT
>NA|TRBD1|TRBV6-5|TRBJ2-2
CASSDRDTGELFF
TGTGCCAGCAGTGACAGGGACACCGGGGAGCTGTTTTTT
>NA|TRBD1|TRBV11-2|TRBJ1-4
CASSLGQGDEKLFF
TGTGCCAGCAGCTTGGGACAGGGGGATGAAAAACTGTTTTTT
>NA|NA|TRBV5-1|TRBJ2-1
CASSFKGGNEQFF
TGCGCCAGCAGCTTTAAAGGGGGCAATGAGCAGTTCTTC
>NA|TRBD2|TRBV10-3|TRBJ2-7
CAISGLKNVYEQYF
TGTGCCATCTCGGGACTAAAAAACGTCTACGAGCAGTACTTC
>NA|NA|TRBV2|TRBJ2-7
CASRDLRESYEQYF
TGTGCCAGCAGGGACCTCCGGGAATCCTACGAGCAGTACTTC
>NA|TRBD1|TRBV30|TRBJ2-7
CAWSRGTGLLYEQYF
TGTGCCTGGAGCCGTGGGACAGGGCTTCTCTACGAGCAGTACTTC
>NA|TRBD1|TRBV19|TRBJ2-7
CASSRTGVPSYEQYF
TGTGCCAGTAGTCGGACAGGGGTCCCCTCCTACGAGCAGTACTTC
>NA|NA|TRBV5-1|TRBJ2-7
CASSPRQGRAEQYF
TGCGCCAGCAGCCCACGGCAGGGGCGCGCCGAGCAGTACTTC
>NA|TRBD1|TRBV6-1|TRBJ1-2
CASAPSTGLYGGYTF
TGTGCCAGCGCCCCCTCGACAGGGCTCTATGGTGGCTACACCTTC
>NA|NA|TRBV5-1|TRBJ1-1
CASSPNLRLLNTEAFF
TGCGCCAGCAGCCCCAATCTACGCCTACTGAACACTGAAGCTTTCTTT
>NA|NA|TRBV5-6|TRBJ2-5
CASSSGVLRAGREQYF
TGTGCCAGCAGCTCGGGGGTCCTTCGGGCCGGTAGAGAGCAGTACTTC
>NA|NA|TRBV6-8|TRBJ1-5
CASSCPWSDSPNQPQHF
TGTGCCAGCTCCTGTCCTTGGAGCGACAGCCCCAATCAGCCCCAGCATTTT
>few|NA|TRBV6-5|TRBJ2-2
CASRYLTGELFF
TGTGCCAGCAGATATCTCACCGGGGAGCTGTTTTTT
>NA|NA|TRBV29-1|TRBJ1-1
CSVGVRQDSTEAFF
TGCAGCGTTGGGGTTCGACAGGATTCCACTGAAGCTTTCTTT
>few|TRBD1|TRBV4-1|TRBJ1-2
CASSQGRRGDSHYGYTF
TGCGCCAGCAGCCAAGGACGGCGCGGGGACAGCCACTATGGCTACACCTTC
>NA|TRBD1|TRBV5-6|TRBJ2-7
CASSLDRGREQYF
TGTGCCAGCAGCTTAGACAGGGGGCGTGAGCAGTACTTC
>NA|NA|TRBV6-4|TRBJ1-2
CASKGMDYGYTF
TGTGCCAGCAAGGGGATGGATTATGGCTACACCTTC
>NA|TRBD1|TRBV27|TRBJ2-3
CASRPGTGFTDTQYF
TGTGCCAGCAGACCCGGGACAGGGTTCACAGATACGCAGTATTTT
>NA|NA|TRBV5-6|TRBJ1-2
CASSPGANYGYTF
TGTGCCAGCAGCCCGGGGGCTAACTATGGCTACACCTTC
>once|TRBD2|TRBV11-2|TRBJ2-5
CASSLGTSGRETQYF
TGTGCCAGCAGCTTAGGGACTAGCGGGAGGGAGACCCAGTACTTC
>NA|NA|TRBV6-4|TRBJ2-6
CASSDGGSGANVLTF
TGTGCCAGCAGTGACGGGGGGTCTGGGGCCAACGTCCTGACTTTC
>NA|NA|TRBV14|TRBJ1-4
CASSQGLNEKLFF
TGTGCCAGCAGCCAAGGGCTTAATGAAAAACTGTTTTTT
>NA|NA|TRBV5-1|TRBJ2-1
CASSIGVGNEQFF
TGCGCCAGCAGCATCGGGGTAGGCAATGAGCAGTTCTTC
>NA|NA|TRBV18|TRBJ2-5
CASSEGETQYF
TGTGCCAGCTCGGAGGGAGAGACCCAGTACTTC
>NA|TRBD2|TRBV6-5|TRBJ2-3
CASSLADGTDTQYF
TGTGCCAGCAGCCTAGCGGACGGCACAGATACGCAGTATTTT
>NA|NA|TRBV28|TRBJ2-1
CASSLGQGYEQFF
TGTGCCAGCAGTTTGGGGCAGGGCTATGAGCAGTTCTTC
>NA|NA|TRBV6-1|TRBJ1-1
CASSEAHRTEAFF
TGTGCCAGCAGTGAAGCGCACAGGACTGAAGCTTTCTTT
>NA|NA|TRBV12-5|TRBJ1-1
CASGLGAGNTEAFF
TGTGCTAGTGGTTTGGGGGCAGGCAACACTGAAGCTTTCTTT